This TCR beta chain was obtained from a study of cytomegalovirus exposure and HLA in healthy donors. Study conclusions and caveats: Cytomegalovirus association was listed for 150 to 200 TCR beta chains.

A word on this clone: Its antigen is currently unknown.

CDR1 is SQVTM, CDR2 ANQGSEA, per germline. The CDR3 loop spans 14 amino acids. V shed 7 bases, J shed 6 bases, and the junction held 9 bases outside the gene matches. Vbeta (60) and Jbeta (13) primers were used in the PCR. Data came from immunoSEQ multiplex PCR; TCRdb stores just in-frame clones and leaves some out. The data hold 130,000 to 150,000 clones, with 75% to 80% observed a single time. This TCR was recovered from a man between 18 and 35 years old in good health and CMV-seronegative. The chain uses TRBV29-1 and TRBJ1-1; TRBD1 matches 12 bases. Specimen: PBMCs. The CDR3 DNA is TGCAGCGCATACCGGGACAGGGGGCAAGCTGAAGCTTTCTTT. Translating gives CSAYRDRGQAEAFF.